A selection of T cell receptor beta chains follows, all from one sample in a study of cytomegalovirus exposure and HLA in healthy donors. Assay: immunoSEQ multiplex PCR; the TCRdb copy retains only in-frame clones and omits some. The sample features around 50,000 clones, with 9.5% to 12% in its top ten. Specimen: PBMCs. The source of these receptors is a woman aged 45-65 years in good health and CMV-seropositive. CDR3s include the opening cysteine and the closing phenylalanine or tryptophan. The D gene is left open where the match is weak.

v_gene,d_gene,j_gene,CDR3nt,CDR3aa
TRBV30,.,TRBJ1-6,TGTGCCTGGAGTGGCCAGGGTAATTCACCCCTCCACTTT,CAWSGQGNSPLHF
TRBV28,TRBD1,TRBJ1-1,TGTGCCAGCAGCACCGGGACAGGGGGCGTTGAAGCTTTCTTT,CASSTGTGGVEAFF
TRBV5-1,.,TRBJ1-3,TGCGCCAGCAGCTTGTCCGGGTTCGCTGGAAACACCATATATTTT,CASSLSGFAGNTIYF
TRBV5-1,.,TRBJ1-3,TGCGCCAGCAGCCGGGACACCGGATTTGGAAACACCATATATTTT,CASSRDTGFGNTIYF
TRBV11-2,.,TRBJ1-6,TGTGCCTCCTCCCGGGGGACGCCAAATTCACCCCTCCACTTT,CASSRGTPNSPLHF
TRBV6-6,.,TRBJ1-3,TGTGCCAGCGGGAGGGGACCAAACACCATATATTTT,CASGRGPNTIYF
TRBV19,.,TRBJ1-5,TGTGCCAGCTCAAGAGAAGGGGCGGCAAATCAGCCCCAGCATTTT,CASSREGAANQPQHF
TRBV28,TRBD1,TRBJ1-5,TGTGCCAGCAGTTTAGCCTCTCGGGACAGGGGACCCTACGCCCAGCATTTT,CASSLASRDRGPYAQHF
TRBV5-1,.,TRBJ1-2,TGCGCCAGCAGCTTGTCGGCAGGGGATGGCTACACCTTC,CASSLSAGDGYTF
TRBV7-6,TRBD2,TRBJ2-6,TGTGCCAGCAGCTTACTAGCGGGGGGGGCTGGGGCCAACGTCCTGACTTTC,CASSLLAGGAGANVLTF
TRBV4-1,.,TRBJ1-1,TGCGCCAGCAGCCAAGATGCCAGGGGAAACACTGAAGCTTTCTTT,CASSQDARGNTEAFF
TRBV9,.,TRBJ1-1,TGTGCCAGCAGCGTAGACGAGACAATGGGAGCTGAAGCTTTCTTT,CASSVDETMGAEAFF
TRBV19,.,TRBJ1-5,TGTGCCAGTAGTTGGAGGGACCCCAATCAGCCCCAGCATTTT,CASSWRDPNQPQHF
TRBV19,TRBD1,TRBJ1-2,TGTGCCAGTAGTCCCAGGGGGGACAGGGGCTTTAACTATGGCTACACCTTC,CASSPRGDRGFNYGYTF
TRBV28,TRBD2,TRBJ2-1,TGTGCCAGCAGTTCCCGGAGGGGACTAGCTATAAATGAGCAGTTCTTC,CASSSRRGLAINEQFF
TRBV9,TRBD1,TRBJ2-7,TGTGCCAGCAGCTCCGACAGGGGGTATGGTTACGAGCAGTACTTC,CASSSDRGYGYEQYF
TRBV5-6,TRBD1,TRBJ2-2,TGTGCCAGCAGCTTGCATTTGACAGGGGCCGGGGAGCTGTTTTTT,CASSLHLTGAGELFF
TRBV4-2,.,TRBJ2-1,TGTGCCAGCAGCCAAGATAGAAAGCGGGCGGGGCCTACTGAGCAGTTCTTC,CASSQDRKRAGPTEQFF
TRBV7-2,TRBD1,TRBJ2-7,TGTGCCAGCAGCCTGGGACAGGGGGGGACCTACGAGCAGTACTTC,CASSLGQGGTYEQYF
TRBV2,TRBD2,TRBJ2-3,TGTGCCAGCAGTGAGCCGGGAGGCAACACAGATACGCAGTATTTT,CASSEPGGNTDTQYF
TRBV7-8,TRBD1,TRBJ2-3,TGTGCCAGCAGCCTCGACAGGGGGAGTGATACGCAGTATTTT,CASSLDRGSDTQYF
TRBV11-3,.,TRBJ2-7,TGTGCCAGCAGCCAAAGTGAGGGAGTTAACTACGAGCAGTACTTC,CASSQSEGVNYEQYF
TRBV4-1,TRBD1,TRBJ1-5,TGCGCCAGCAGCCTCCAGGGGGCTCCTGATAGCAATCAGCCCCAGCATTTT,CASSLQGAPDSNQPQHF
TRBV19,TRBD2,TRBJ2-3,TGTGCCAGTACATCTCAAGCGGGGGCATACACAGATACGCAGTATTTT,CASTSQAGAYTDTQYF
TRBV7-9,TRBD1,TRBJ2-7,TGTGCCAGCAACCCCCGGGACAGGGAAATCAACGAGCAGTACTTC,CASNPRDREINEQYF
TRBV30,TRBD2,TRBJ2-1,TGTGCCTGGAGTGTAAAGGCGGGAGTACATGAGCAGTTCTTC,CAWSVKAGVHEQFF
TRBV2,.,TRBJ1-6,TGTGCCGGACGAGGGGGAGTCGGTTCACCCCTCCACTTT,CAGRGGVGSPLHF
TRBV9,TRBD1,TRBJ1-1,TGTGCCAGCAGCGTGGGACAGGCGGACACTGAAGCTTTCTTT,CASSVGQADTEAFF
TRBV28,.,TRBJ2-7,TGTGCCAGCGCCGTTGGGAGTTCCCCCTACGAGCAGTACTTC,CASAVGSSPYEQYF
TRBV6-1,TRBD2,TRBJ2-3,TGTGCCAGCAGTGAAAGTGGGGGGGTGGCAGATACGCAGTATTTT,CASSESGGVADTQYF
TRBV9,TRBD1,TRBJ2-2,TGTGCCAGCAGCCCCCGTTTTTCGGGACAGGGGAAGAAGAGCACCGGGGAGCTGTTTTTT,CASSPRFSGQGKKSTGELFF
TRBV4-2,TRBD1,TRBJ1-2,TGTGCCAGCAGCCAAGCGCAAGGACAGGGATACGGCTACACCTTC,CASSQAQGQGYGYTF
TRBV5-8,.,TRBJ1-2,TGTGCCAGCAGCTTGGAAGGTTGGGGAGTAGACTATGGCTACACCTTC,CASSLEGWGVDYGYTF
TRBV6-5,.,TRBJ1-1,TGTGCCAGCAGTTACGGGGGCCTGAACACTGAAGCTTTCTTT,CASSYGGLNTEAFF
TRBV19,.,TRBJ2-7,TGTGCCAGTAGTATCGTCGGGGGTTGGAAGTACTTC,CASSIVGGWKYF
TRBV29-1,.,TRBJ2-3,TGCAGCGTTGAAGACGGGATCGGGACAGATACGCAGTATTTT,CSVEDGIGTDTQYF
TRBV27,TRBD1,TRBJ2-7,TGTGCCACCGGACAGGGCCGACCTCCATACGAGCAGTACTTC,CATGQGRPPYEQYF
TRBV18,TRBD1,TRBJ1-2,TGTGCCACTCAAATGGGGACAGGGACCTATGGCTACACCTTC,CATQMGTGTYGYTF
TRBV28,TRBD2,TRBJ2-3,TGTGCCAGCAGTCCTAGCGGGAGAATCTTAGTGGGAGATACGCAGTATTTT,CASSPSGRILVGDTQYF
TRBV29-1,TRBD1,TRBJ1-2,TGCAGCGCACAGACAGGGGAGTATGGCTACACCTTC,CSAQTGEYGYTF
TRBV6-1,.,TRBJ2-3,TGTGCCAGCAGTGAACTGGGCAGTTCCTACACAGATATGCAGTATTTT,CASSELGSSYTDMQYF
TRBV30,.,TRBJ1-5,TGTGCCTGGAGTGTATTGGCCTCTAATCAGCCCCAGCATTTT,CAWSVLASNQPQHF